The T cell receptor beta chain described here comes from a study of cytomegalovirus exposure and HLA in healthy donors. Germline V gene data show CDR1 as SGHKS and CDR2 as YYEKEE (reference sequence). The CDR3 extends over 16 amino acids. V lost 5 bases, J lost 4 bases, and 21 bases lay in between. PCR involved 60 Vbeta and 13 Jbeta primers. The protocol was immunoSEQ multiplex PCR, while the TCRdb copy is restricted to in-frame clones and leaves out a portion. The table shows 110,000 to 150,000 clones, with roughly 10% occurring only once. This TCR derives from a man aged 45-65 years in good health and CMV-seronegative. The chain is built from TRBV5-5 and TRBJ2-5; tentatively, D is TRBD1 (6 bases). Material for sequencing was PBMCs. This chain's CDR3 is CASRPSSGVFGETQYF. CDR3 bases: TGTGCCAGCAGACCGTCCTCAGGGGTGTTTGGAGAGACCCAGTACTTC.